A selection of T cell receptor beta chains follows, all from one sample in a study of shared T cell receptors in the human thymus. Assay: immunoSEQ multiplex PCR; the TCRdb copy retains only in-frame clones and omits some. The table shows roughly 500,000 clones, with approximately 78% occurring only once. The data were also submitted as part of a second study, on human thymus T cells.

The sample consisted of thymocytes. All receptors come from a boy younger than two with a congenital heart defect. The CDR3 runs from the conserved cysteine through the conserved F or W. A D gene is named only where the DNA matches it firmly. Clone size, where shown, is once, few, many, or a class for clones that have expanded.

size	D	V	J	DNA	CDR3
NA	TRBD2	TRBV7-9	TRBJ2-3	TGTGCCAGCAGCTTGGCTAGCGGATTCACAGATACGCAGTATTTT	CASSLASGFTDTQYF
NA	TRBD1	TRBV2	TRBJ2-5	TGTGCCATCCCGAGGGGGACAGCCCAGTACTTC	CAIPRGTAQYF
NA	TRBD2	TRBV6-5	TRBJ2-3	TGTGCCAGCGGGAGGGCAACAGATACGCAGTATTTT	CASGRATDTQYF
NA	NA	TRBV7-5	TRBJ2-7	TGTGTCAGAAGCTTCAAGCGGGAGCCTCCCTACGAGCAGTACTTC	CVRSFKREPPYEQYF
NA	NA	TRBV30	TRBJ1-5	TGTGCCTGGAATTTAGGTGGGCCCAATCAGCCCCAGCATTTT	CAWNLGGPNQPQHF
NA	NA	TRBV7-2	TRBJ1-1	TGTGCCAGCAGCACGGGACAGAACACTGAAGCTTTCTTT	CASSTGQNTEAFF
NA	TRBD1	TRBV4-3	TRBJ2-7	TGCGCCAGCAGCCAAGATCTGGGGGACAGGGGGCGCGAGCAGTACTTC	CASSQDLGDRGREQYF
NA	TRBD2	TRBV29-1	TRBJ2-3	TGCAGCGTTGTACGGGAGGGCCAAAATACGCAGTATTTT	CSVVREGQNTQYF
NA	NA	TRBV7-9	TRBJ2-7	TGTGCCAGCAGTTCCACCTACGAGCAGTACTTC	CASSSTYEQYF
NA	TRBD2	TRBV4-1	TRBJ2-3	TGCGCCAGCAGCCCCGGGACTAGCGGCCGCACAGATACGCAGTATTTT	CASSPGTSGRTDTQYF
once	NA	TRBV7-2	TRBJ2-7	TGTGCCAGCAGCTTAGAAGGGGCCGCCTACGAGCAGTACTTC	CASSLEGAAYEQYF
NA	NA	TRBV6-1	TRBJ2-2	TGTGCCAGCACATGGGGAGGCGGGGAGCTGTTTTTT	CASTWGGGELFF
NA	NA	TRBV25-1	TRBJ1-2	TGTGCCAGCAGTGAACAGGAGGGGTATGGCTACACCTTC	CASSEQEGYGYTF
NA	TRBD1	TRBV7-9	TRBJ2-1	TGTGCCAGCAGCGGGACTGGGACAGGGTACTACAATGAGCAGTTCTTC	CASSGTGTGYYNEQFF
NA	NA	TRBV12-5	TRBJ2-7	TGTGCTAGTGGACCTGGGACAACTTACGAGCAGTACTTC	CASGPGTTYEQYF
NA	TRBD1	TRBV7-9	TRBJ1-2	TGTGCCACCTGGACAGGATATGGCTACACCTTC	CATWTGYGYTF
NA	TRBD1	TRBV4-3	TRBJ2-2	TGCGCCAGCAGCCAAGATTTAGGGACAGGGAAATTTCAGAACACCGGGGAGCTGTTTTTT	CASSQDLGTGKFQNTGELFF
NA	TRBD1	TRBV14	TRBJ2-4	TGTGCCAGCAGCCGAAGCTACAGGGGGCGCGATACCAAAAACATTCAGTACTTC	CASSRSYRGRDTKNIQYF
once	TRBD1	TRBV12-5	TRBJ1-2	TGTGCTAGTGGCCCCGACAGGGGTACAGAGGGTGGCTACACCTTC	CASGPDRGTEGGYTF
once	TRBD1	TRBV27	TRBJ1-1	TGTGCCAGCAGTTTATGGAAGGGGGCTAGTATGAACACTGAAGCTTTCTTT	CASSLWKGASMNTEAFF
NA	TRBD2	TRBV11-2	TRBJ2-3	TGTGCCAGCAGCCCGCACCCCCCTTTAGCGGGAGGGCAGGGTGATACGCAGTATTTT	CASSPHPPLAGGQGDTQYF
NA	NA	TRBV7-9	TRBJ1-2	TGTGCCAGCAGCTTAGCGGCAGGCTATGGCTACACCTTC	CASSLAAGYGYTF
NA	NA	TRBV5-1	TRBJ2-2	TGCGCCAGCAGTCCAAGGAGCACCGGGGAGCTGTTTTTT	CASSPRSTGELFF
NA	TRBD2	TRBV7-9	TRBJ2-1	TGTGCCAGCAGCCCGAATGGGACTAGCCTCTACAATGAGCAGTTCTTC	CASSPNGTSLYNEQFF
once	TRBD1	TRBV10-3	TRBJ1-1	TGTGCCATTGGGGACAGGCCCTTTGAAGCTTTCTTT	CAIGDRPFEAFF
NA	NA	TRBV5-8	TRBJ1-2	TGTGCCAGCAGCTGTACCGGGGTGCCACCCTATGGCTACACCTTC	CASSCTGVPPYGYTF
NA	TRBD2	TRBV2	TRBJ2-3	TGTGCCAGCAGTGAAGCGCTTCCGGGACTAGCAAGAGATACGCAGTATTTT	CASSEALPGLARDTQYF
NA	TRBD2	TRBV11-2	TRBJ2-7	TGTGCCAGCAGCCGTCCTAGCGGGTGGCTCCACGAGCAGTACTTC	CASSRPSGWLHEQYF
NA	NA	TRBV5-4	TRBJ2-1	TGTGCCAGCAGCTTGTGTGGTAGCGTGTACAATGAGCAGTTCTTC	CASSLCGSVYNEQFF
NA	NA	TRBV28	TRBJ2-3	TGTGCCAGCAGTCCGCATCCGGGAGGCACAGATACGCAGTATTTT	CASSPHPGGTDTQYF
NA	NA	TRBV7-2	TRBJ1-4	TGTGCCAGCAGCTTAGCATCCAGGAATGAAAAACTGTTTTTT	CASSLASRNEKLFF
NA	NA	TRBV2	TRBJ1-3	TGTGCCAGCAGCTCGGGAATCGCTGGAAACACCATATATTTT	CASSSGIAGNTIYF
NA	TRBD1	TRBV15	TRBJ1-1	TGTGCCACCAGCAGAGGGGAGGACAGGAAGAACACTGAAGCTTTCTTT	CATSRGEDRKNTEAFF
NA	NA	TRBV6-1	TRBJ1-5	TGTGCCAGCAGTGAAAGGCCAGGGAGGAAGTTTCAGCCCCAGCATTTT	CASSERPGRKFQPQHF
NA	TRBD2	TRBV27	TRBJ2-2	TGTGCCAGCAGTTTTGCTCTTCGGGGGCTAGCGGGGACAAAGGACGGGGAGCTGTTTTTT	CASSFALRGLAGTKDGELFF
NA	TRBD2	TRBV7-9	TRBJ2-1	TGTGCCAGCAGCCATCGGTGGGGGGGTGACAATGAGCAGTTCTTC	CASSHRWGGDNEQFF
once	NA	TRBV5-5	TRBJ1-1	TGTGCCAGCAGCATTGGGTACAGGCAGGGGAAGACTGAAGCTTTCTTT	CASSIGYRQGKTEAFF
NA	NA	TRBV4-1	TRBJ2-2	TGCGCCAGCAGCCAAGAGATGGGGCTTACCAACACCGGGGAGCTGTTTTTT	CASSQEMGLTNTGELFF
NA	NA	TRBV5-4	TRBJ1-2	TGTGCCAGCAGCTTGTATAGCTATGGCTACACCTTC	CASSLYSYGYTF
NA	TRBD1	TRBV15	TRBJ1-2	TGTGCCACCAGCAGAGGAAACAGGGGGAATGGCTATGGCTACACCTTC	CATSRGNRGNGYGYTF
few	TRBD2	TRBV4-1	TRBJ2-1	TGCGCCAGCAGCCAAGATTTAAGCGGGAGGGCCCTGGATGAGCAGTTCTTC	CASSQDLSGRALDEQFF
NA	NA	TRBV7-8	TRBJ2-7	TGTGCCAGCAGCTTAGAGCGTACCCCCTACGAGCAGTACTTC	CASSLERTPYEQYF
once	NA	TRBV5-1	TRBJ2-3	TGCGCCAGCAGCTTAGACAGTCCGTCGGATACGCAGTATTTT	CASSLDSPSDTQYF